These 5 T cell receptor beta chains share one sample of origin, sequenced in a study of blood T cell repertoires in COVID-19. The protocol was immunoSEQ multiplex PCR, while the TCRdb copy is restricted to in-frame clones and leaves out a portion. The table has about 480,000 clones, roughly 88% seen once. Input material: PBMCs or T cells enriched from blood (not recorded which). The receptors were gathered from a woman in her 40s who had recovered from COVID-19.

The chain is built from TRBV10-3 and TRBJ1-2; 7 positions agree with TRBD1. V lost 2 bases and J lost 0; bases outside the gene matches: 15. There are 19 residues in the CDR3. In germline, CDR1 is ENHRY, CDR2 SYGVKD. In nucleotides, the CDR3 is TGTGCCATCAGTGAGACAAGAGGGAGCAGACAGGGCGCTAACTATGGCTACACCTTC. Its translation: CAISETRGSRQGANYGYTF.

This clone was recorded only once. CDR3 sequence reads: CASSELGQGAGELFF. DNA of the CDR3: TGTGCCAGCAGTGAACTGGGACAGGGCGCCGGGGAGCTGTTTTTT. The chain combines TRBV6-1 with TRBJ2-2; 9 nucleotides line up with TRBD1. The CDR3 covers 15 residues. J gave up 6 bases and V 2 bases, and 4 bases lay outside the gene matches. Germline CDR1 MNHNS, CDR2 SASEGT.

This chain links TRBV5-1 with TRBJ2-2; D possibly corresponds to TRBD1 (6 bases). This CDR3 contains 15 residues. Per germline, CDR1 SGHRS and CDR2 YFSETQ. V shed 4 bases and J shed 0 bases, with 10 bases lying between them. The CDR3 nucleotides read TGCGCCAGCAGCCCGGGACATACGAACACCGGGGAGCTGTTTTTT. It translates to CASSPGHTNTGELFF.

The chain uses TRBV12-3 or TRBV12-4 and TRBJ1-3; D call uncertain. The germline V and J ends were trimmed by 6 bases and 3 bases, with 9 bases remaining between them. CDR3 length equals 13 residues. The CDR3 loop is CASSRRGGNTIYF. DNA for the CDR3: TGTGCCAGCAGCCGCCGGGGTGGAAACACCATATATTTT.

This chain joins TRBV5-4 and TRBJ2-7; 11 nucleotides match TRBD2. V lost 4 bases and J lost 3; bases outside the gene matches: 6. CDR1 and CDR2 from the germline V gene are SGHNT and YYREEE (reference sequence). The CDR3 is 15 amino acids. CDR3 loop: CASSRRLAGIYEQYF. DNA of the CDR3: TGTGCCAGCAGCCGCAGACTAGCGGGGATCTACGAGCAGTACTTC.